This T cell receptor beta chain was obtained from a study of T-cell reconstitution after alpha-beta-depleted transplantation in children (dated by TCRdb to the mid-2010s). About the full investigation: Using TCR repertoire profiling, the study followed T-cell immune reconstitution in a quantitative way in children after TCRalphabeta/CD19-depleted allogeneic hematopoietic cell transplantation. Study-wide findings and limitations: In some patients, high TCRbeta diversity at day 60 was attributed to recipient T cells and intrathymic progenitors that had survived conditioning. About two months after transplant, the apparently early recovery of alphabetaT-cell counts reportedly depended on just several hundred clones that had expanded rapidly and came from non-depleted graft cells. Hyperexpanded clone frequencies declined over subsequent months; after one year, T-cell counts and TCRbeta diversity were mostly attributed to newly produced T cells.

The CDR3 goes from the cysteine to the phenylalanine over 11 residues. The retained sequence is limited to the CDR3, 33 bases, with the frame set at the first base. V is reduced by 6 bases and J by 3 bases, leaving a spacing of 6 bases between them. This specimen's treatment or condition label, interpreted: allogeneic hematopoietic cell transplantation with graft depleted of TCRalphabeta T cells and CD19 B cells. The children who served as transplant recipients had been given grafts of TCRalphabeta/CD19-depleted allogeneic hematopoietic cells. Ten or more counts support this clonotype. It has no known antigen specificity. One base away there is no much larger clone; base qualities are not given. Libraries were built with PCR. The instrument given in TCRdb is Illumina HiSeq 2500. To normalize quantification of the TCRbeta repertoire, the TCR libraries were built with molecular barcoding that relied on unique molecular identifiers. TCRdb took the public reads, trimmed them with fastp at Q25, ran MiXCR for clone calling and kept in-frame beta chains. CDR3 protein duplicates are merged, each entry listing the most common genes and DNA. Here the sample has 95,000 to 150,000 distinct CDR3 sequences; about 21% occur a single time. More than 9% of the sample is in the top ten clones.

The chain joins TRBV12-3 or TRBV12-4 to TRBJ2-7; no confident D gene assignment can be made. This clonotype originated in a male patient between 2 and 15 years old who had a stem cell transplant for chronic granulomatous disease, so the T cells may come from the graft donor. Sequences were derived from PBMCs, mostly from graft donor cells, sampled 180 days after TCRalphabeta/CD19-depleted stem cell transplant. CDR3 sequence: CASSHNYEQYF. The nucleotides read TGTGCCAGCAGCCATAACTACGAGCAGTACTTC.